This TCR beta chain was captured by sequencing in a study of shared clonotypes between healthy human individuals. This clone has a single count. The same CDR3 is also encoded by other DNA sequences in this sample. Looked up from germline, CDR1 is SEHNR and CDR2 is FQNEAQ (reference sequence). The CDR3 is made up of 15 amino acids. V was cut by 1 base and J by 2 bases, with 9 bases left in between. CD45RO-negative, CCR7-positively selected cells formed the naive CD8 fraction, excluding terminally differentiated effector memory CD45RA+ cells. The table came from immunoSEQ multiplex PCR; TCRdb's copy has only in-frame clones and leaves some out. The sample contains about 2.2 million clones, just under 95% of which appear only once.

The source is a man in his late teens or twenties in good health. Some clones in this sample may be carry-over from other donors' samples. Input material: naive CD8+ T cells from PBMCs. The chain links TRBV7-9 to TRBJ2-1; no clear D gene. The CDR3 loop reads CASSLGGRPYNEQFF. The CDR3 nucleotides are TGTGCCAGCAGCTTAGGTGGTAGGCCCTACAATGAGCAGTTCTTC.